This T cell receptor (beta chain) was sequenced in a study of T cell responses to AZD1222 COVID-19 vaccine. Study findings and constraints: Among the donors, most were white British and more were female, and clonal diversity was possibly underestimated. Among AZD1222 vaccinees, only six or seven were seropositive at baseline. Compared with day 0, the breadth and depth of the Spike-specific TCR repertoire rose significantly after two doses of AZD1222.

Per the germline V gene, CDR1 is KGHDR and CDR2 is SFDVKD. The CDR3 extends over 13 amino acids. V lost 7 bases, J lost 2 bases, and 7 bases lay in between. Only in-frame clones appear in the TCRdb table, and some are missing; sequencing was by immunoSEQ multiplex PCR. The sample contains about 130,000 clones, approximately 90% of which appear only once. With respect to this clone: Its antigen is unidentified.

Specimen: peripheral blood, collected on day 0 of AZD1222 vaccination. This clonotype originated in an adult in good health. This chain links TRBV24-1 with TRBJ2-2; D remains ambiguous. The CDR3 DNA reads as TGTGCCACCAGGGGGATTAACACCGGGGAGCTGTTTTTT. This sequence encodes CATRGINTGELFF.